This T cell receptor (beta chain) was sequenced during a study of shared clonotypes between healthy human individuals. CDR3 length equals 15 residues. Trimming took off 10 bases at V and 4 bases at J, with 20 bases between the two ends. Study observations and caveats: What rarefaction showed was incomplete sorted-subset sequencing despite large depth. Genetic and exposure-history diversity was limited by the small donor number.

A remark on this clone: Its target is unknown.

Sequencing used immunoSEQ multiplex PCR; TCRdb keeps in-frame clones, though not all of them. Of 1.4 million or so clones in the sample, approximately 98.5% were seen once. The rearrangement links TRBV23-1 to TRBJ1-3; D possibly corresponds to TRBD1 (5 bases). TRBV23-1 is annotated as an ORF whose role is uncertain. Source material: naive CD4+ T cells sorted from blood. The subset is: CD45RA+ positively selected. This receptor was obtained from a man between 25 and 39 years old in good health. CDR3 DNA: TGCGCCAAAACACAGGAGGCGCCCCCGGGAAACACCATATATTTT. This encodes CAKTQEAPPGNTIYF.